The rows below give T cell receptor beta chains drawn from one sample of a study of control samples from healthy donors and cancer patients. TCRdb keeps only in-frame clones here, not all; method: immunoSEQ multiplex PCR. In the table there are 130,000 or so clones, roughly 94% of which are singletons. Input material: PBMCs. These receptors originate from a man aged 55 to 69 with colorectal cancer. Both conserved end residues are part of each CDR3. A D gene is named only where the DNA matches it firmly. Clone size is not always given. Where it is, it says once, few, many or a class for expanded clones.

j_call v_call cdr3_length d_call clone_size cdr3_aa cdr3_nt
TRBJ2-5 TRBV19 13 . once CASSIGGQETQYF TGTGCCAGTAGTATCGGTGGCCAGGAGACCCAGTACTTC
TRBJ2-5 TRBV6-2/TRBV6-3 16 TRBD2 . CASSYGTSGVLETQYF TGTGCCAGCAGTTATGGGACTAGCGGGGTTCTTGAGACCCAGTACTTC
TRBJ1-6 TRBV6-5 15 . . CASLGFDHYNSPLHF TGTGCCAGCTTAGGGTTTGATCACTATAATTCACCCCTCCACTTT
TRBJ1-3 TRBV13 13 . . CASSLGWGNTIYF TGTGCCAGCAGCTTGGGGTGGGGAAACACCATATATTTT
TRBJ2-5 TRBV13 14 . few CASSFARPQETQYF TGTGCCAGCAGCTTCGCCCGGCCCCAAGAGACCCAGTACTTC
TRBJ2-5 TRBV29-1 15 . . CSALGGPNVQETQYF TGCAGCGCCCTGGGGGGCCCGAACGTCCAAGAGACCCAGTACTTC
TRBJ2-2 TRBV19 17 . . CASTRQTKDPNTGELFF TGTGCCAGTACTAGACAGACCAAAGACCCGAACACCGGGGAGCTGTTTTTT
TRBJ1-5 TRBV30 13 . . CAWSRGNNQPQHF TGTGCCTGGAGTAGAGGGAACAATCAGCCCCAGCATTTT
TRBJ2-1 TRBV18 14 . . CASSPGAPYNEQFF TGTGCCAGCTCACCGGGGGCCCCGTACAATGAGCAGTTCTTC
TRBJ1-5 TRBV7-2 15 TRBD1 . CASSLSDRESQPQHF TGTGCCAGCAGCTTATCAGACAGGGAGAGTCAGCCCCAGCATTTT
TRBJ1-2 TRBV19 14 . . CASSNQGLNYGNTF TGTGCCAGTTCCAACCAGGGGCTAAACTATGGCAACACCTTC
TRBJ1-2 TRBV18 15 TRBD1 . CASSDSGGGSYGYTF TGTGCCAGCTCTGACTCAGGGGGAGGAAGCTATGGCTACACCTTC
TRBJ1-1 TRBV7-9 15 . . CASSFRGSRDTEAFF TGTGCCAGCAGCTTCCGTGGGTCTCGGGACACTGAAGCTTTCTTT
TRBJ1-2 TRBV30 11 . . CAWSVGPAVAF TGTGCCTGGAGTGTAGGCCCGGCGGTCGCCTTC
TRBJ1-1 TRBV30 13 . . CAWSVLDRSEAFF TGTGCCTGGAGTGTTTTGGACAGATCTGAAGCTTTCTTT
TRBJ1-2 TRBV12-3/TRBV12-4 13 . . CASAPAPWYGYTF TGTGCCAGCGCCCCCGCCCCGTGGTATGGCTACACCTTC
TRBJ1-4 TRBV5-1 15 . . CASSLSGPPNEKLFF TGCGCCAGCAGCTTGTCAGGCCCTCCTAATGAAAAACTGTTTTTT
TRBJ1-5 TRBV6-6 14 TRBD1 . CASSGQGVNQPQHF TGTGCCAGCAGCGGACAGGGGGTCAATCAGCCCCAGCATTTT
TRBJ2-2 TRBV5-1 13 . . CASSSYGSGELFF TGCGCCAGCAGCTCCTATGGTTCCGGGGAGCTGTTTTTT
TRBJ1-5 TRBV6-2/TRBV6-3 15 TRBD1 . CASSYRQGASQPQHF TGTGCCAGCAGTTACAGGCAGGGGGCCAGTCAGCCCCAGCATTTT
TRBJ1-5 TRBV10-3 13 . . CAISETENQPQHF TGTGCCATCAGTGAGACGGAGAATCAGCCCCAGCATTTT
TRBJ2-3 TRBV7-2 15 TRBD1 . CASSFGQGGTDTQYF TGTGCCAGCAGCTTCGGACAGGGGGGGACGGATACGCAGTATTTT
TRBJ1-3 TRBV5-1 16 . . CASSLDRVLGGNTIYF TGCGCCAGCAGCTTGGACAGGGTATTAGGTGGAAACACCATATATTTT